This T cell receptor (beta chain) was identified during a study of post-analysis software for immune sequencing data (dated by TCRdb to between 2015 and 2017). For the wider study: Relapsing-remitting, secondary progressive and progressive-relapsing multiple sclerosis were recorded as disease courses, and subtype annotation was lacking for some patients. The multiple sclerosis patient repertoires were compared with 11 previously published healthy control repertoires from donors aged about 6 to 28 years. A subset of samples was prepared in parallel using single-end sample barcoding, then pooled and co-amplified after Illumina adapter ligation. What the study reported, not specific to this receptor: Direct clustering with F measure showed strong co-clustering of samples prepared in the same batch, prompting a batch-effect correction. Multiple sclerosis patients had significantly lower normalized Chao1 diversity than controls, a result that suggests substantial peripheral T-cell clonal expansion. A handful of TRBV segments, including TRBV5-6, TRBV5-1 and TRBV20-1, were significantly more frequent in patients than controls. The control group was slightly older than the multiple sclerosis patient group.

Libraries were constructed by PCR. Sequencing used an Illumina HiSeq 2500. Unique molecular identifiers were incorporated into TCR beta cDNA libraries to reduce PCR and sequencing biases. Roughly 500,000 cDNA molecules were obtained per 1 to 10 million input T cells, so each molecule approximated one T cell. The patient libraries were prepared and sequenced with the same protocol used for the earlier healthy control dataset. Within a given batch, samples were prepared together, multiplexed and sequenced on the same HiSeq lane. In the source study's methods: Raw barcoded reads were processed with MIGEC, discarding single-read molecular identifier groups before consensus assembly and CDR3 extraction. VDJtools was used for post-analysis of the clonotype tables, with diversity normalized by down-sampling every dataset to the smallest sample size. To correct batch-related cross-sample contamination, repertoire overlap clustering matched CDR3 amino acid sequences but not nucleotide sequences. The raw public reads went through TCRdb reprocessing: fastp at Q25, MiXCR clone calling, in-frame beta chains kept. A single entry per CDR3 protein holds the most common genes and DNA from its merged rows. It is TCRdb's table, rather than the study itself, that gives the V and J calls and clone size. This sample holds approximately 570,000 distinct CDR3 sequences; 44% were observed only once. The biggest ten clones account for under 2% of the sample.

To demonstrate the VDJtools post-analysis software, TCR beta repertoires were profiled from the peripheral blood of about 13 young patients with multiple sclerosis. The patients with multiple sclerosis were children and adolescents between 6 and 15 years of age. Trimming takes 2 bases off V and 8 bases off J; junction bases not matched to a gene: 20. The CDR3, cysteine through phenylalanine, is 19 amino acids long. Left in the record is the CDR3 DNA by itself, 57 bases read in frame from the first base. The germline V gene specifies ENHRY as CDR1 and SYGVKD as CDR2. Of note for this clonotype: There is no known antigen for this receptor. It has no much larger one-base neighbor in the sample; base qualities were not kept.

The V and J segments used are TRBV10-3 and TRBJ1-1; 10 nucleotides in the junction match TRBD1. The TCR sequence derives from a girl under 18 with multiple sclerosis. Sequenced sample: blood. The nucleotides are TGTGCCATCAGTGAGACAATTCTCCCTGGGACAGGGGCCTCGGTGGAAGCTTTCTTT. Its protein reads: CAISETILPGTGASVEAFF.